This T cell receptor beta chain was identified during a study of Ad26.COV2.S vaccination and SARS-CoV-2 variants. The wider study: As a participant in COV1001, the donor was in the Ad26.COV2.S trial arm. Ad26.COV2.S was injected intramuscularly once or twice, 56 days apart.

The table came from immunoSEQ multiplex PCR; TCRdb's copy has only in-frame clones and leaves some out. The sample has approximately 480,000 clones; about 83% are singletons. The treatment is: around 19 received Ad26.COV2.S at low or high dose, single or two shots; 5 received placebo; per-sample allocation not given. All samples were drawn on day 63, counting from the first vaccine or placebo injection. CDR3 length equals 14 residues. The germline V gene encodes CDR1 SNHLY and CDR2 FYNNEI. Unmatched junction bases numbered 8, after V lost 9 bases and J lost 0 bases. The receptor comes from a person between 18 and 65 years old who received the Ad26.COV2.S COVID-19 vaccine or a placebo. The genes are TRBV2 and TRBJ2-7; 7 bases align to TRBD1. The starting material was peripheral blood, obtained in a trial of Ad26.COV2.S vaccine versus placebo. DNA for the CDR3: TGTGCCAGTGTACTTCGACAGGGCTCCTACGAGCAGTACTTC. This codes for CASVLRQGSYEQYF.